Listed here are 32 T cell receptor beta chains from one sample, sequenced in a study of blood T cell repertoires in COVID-19. Libraries were prepared by immunoSEQ multiplex PCR; TCRdb keeps only in-frame clonotypes and omits some of them. The table has some 390,000 clones, over 75% seen once. Sample: PBMCs or T cells enriched from blood (not recorded which). These receptors all come from a man aged 30-40 years who had recovered from COVID-19.

This chain uses TRBV19 with TRBJ2-1, with a weak D call TRBD2 (5 bases). This CDR3 comprises 15 residues. Germline CDR1 is LNHDA and CDR2 is SQIVND (reference sequence). Trimming removed 6 bases from V and 2 bases from J, with 14 bases in between. The chain's CDR3 is CASSITRATYNEQFF. CDR3 in DNA: TGTGCCAGTAGCATTACTAGGGCTACCTACAATGAGCAGTTCTTC.

V and J are TRBV7-3 and TRBJ2-7; D not certain. With 5 bases removed from V and 2 bases from J, the gap between germline ends came to 16 bases. The CDR3 length is 15 residues. The germline gives CDR1 SGHTA, CDR2 FQGTGA. CDR3 DNA: TGTGCCAGCAGCGCCCCTACTACTGGAACCTACGAGCAGTACTTC. The encoded protein is CASSAPTTGTYEQYF.

The rearrangement uses TRBV11-2 and TRBJ1-1, with TRBD1 as a possible D gene (6 bases). V was cut by 4 bases and J by 8 bases, with 11 bases left in between. Germline CDR1 and CDR2: SGHAT and FQNNGV. This CDR3 has 12 amino acids. DNA for the CDR3: TGTGCCAGCAGCTCATACAGGGACGAAGCTTTCTTT. It is translated as CASSSYRDEAFF.

This clone was detected a few times. The chain employs TRBV11-2 and TRBJ1-3, with a weak D call TRBD1 (5 bases). The CDR3 is 13 residues long. Germline-derived CDR1 and CDR2 are SGHAT and FQNNGV. Trimming left V 5 bases short and J 11 bases short, with 16 bases between. The CDR3 sequence: CASSQSRVAPIYF. The DNA for the CDR3 is TGTGCCAGCAGCCAATCCAGGGTGGCCCCCATATATTTT.

The rearrangement joins TRBV12-3 or TRBV12-4 to TRBJ2-3; TRBD1 matches 9 bases. The CDR3 has 13 amino acids. V shed 6 bases, J shed 4 bases, and the junction held 2 bases outside the gene matches. CDR3 region: CASSRQGADTQYF. Here the CDR3 DNA reads TGTGCCAGCAGCCGACAGGGGGCAGATACGCAGTATTTT.

The rearrangement uses TRBV5-1 and TRBJ1-3, with TRBD1 identical over 8 bases. This CDR3 is 17 amino acids long. The germline CDR1 and CDR2 sequences are SGHRS and YFSETQ. V shed 4 bases and J 3 bases; nucleotides not matched to a gene: 12. CDR3 coding DNA: TGCGCCAGCAGCGCCGGACAGGGAGGTGTCGGTGGAAACACCATATATTTT. Translated: CASSAGQGGVGGNTIYF.

This clone was recorded only once. The chain employs TRBV20-1 and TRBJ1-6; D uncertain. The V gene lost 3 bases and the J gene lost 7 bases, with 7 bases spanning the gap. Germline values: CDR1 DFQATT, CDR2 SNEGSKA (reference sequence). CDR3 length: 12 amino acids. CDR3 coding DNA: TGCAGTGCTAGTGGTCAGAATTCACCCCTCCACTTT. Translated, it gives CSASGQNSPLHF.

For this clone: At one of its ends the junction is not consistent with the germline gene, which may arise from a read error. The rearrangement links TRBV6-5 to TRBJ1-1; no definite D call. The CDR3 runs to 12 residues. Germline assignment: CDR1 MNHEY and CDR2 SVGAGI. In DNA form, the CDR3 reads TGTGCCAGCAGTTCGTCTAAGCGAGAAGGTTTCTTT. This translates into CASSSSKREGFF.

This CDR3 reads CATSRDRTGTNAEAFF. In DNA form, the CDR3 reads TGTGCCACCAGCAGAGATCGGACAGGTACCAACGCTGAAGCTTTCTTT. The rearrangement joins TRBV15 to TRBJ1-1; the match to TRBD1 covers 7 bases. After removal of 0 bases from V and 6 bases from J, the junction contained 10 bases not matched to a gene. This CDR3 comprises 16 residues. CDR1 and CDR2 from the germline V gene are LNHNV and YYDKDF (reference sequence).

The chain is built from TRBV21-1 and TRBJ1-1. TRBV21-1 is shown as a pseudogene. This CDR3 contains 19 residues. Written as DNA, the CDR3 is TGTGCCAGCAGCAAAGTGACGCCAAGAACGGGGGGGACCGACACTGAAGCTTTCTTT. The encoded protein is CASSKVTPRTGGTDTEAFF.

The CDR3 region has the DNA TGCGCCAGCAGCCAGATAACTAGCGGGCGAAACAATCATGAGCAGTTCTTC. It codes for CASSQITSGRNNHEQFF. The rearrangement links TRBV4-1 to TRBJ2-1; 9 bases are shared with TRBD2. This CDR3 is 17 amino acids long. Germline V lookup: CDR1 MGHRA, CDR2 YSYEKL. Trimming took 3 bases from V and 8 from J; bases not matched to a gene: 14.

The rearrangement links TRBV6-7 to TRBJ1-2, with D tentatively TRBD1 (5 bases). TRBV6-7 is given ORF status, its function remaining uncertain. V gave up 9 bases and J gave up 1 base, with 12 bases separating them. The CDR3 has 13 residues. CDR3 amino acids: CARKTRVNYGYTF. The CDR3 DNA follows: TGTGCCAGAAAGACCAGGGTTAACTATGGCTACACCTTC.

The J gene is TRBJ1-5, the V gene TRBV19; possibly TRBD1 for D (6 bases). CDR1 and CDR2 (germline): LNHDA, SQIVND (reference sequence). The V end was cut by 3 bases, the J end by 2 bases, with 20 bases between. This CDR3 is built from 18 residues. Written as DNA, the CDR3 is TGTGCCAGTAGTATTGTGGGCAGGGGATCCTTTGGCAATCAGCCCCAGCATTTT. It specifies CASSIVGRGSFGNQPQHF.

The genes are TRBV6-1 and TRBJ2-7; D is unclear. Looked up from germline, CDR1 is MNHNS and CDR2 is SASEGT. Trimming left V 0 bases short and J 7 bases short, with 7 bases between. This CDR3 is 12 amino acids long. The DNA of the CDR3 is TGTGCCAGCAGTGAAGCGCCCAGGGAGCAGTACTTC. Its translation: CASSEAPREQYF.

This sequence joins TRBV7-8 and TRBJ2-2; maybe TRBD1 (6 bases). From germline, CDR1 is SGHVS and CDR2 FQNEAQ. The CDR3 is 16 residues long. Trimming took off 4 bases at V and 7 bases at J, with 19 bases between the two ends. The CDR3 loop reads CASSSTATGRVGELFF. DNA for the CDR3: TGTGCCAGCAGCTCAACCGCGACAGGTCGGGTCGGGGAGCTGTTTTTT.

The chain uses TRBV6-5 and TRBJ1-4; D not certain. CDR1 and CDR2 from the germline V gene are MNHEY and SVGAGI. This CDR3 comprises 16 residues. V lost 0 bases and J lost 8, with 16 bases in between. The CDR3 is CASSYSWAAIGEKLFF. The CDR3 DNA follows: TGTGCCAGCAGTTACTCGTGGGCCGCTATAGGCGAAAAACTGTTTTTT.

The chain combines TRBV28 with TRBJ1-1; TRBD1 matches 8 bases. V shed 6 bases, J shed 5 bases, and the junction held 5 bases outside the gene matches. The CDR3 extends over 13 amino acids. Germline lookup yields CDR1 MDHEN and CDR2 SYDVKM. CDR3 in amino acids: CASSLDRATEAFF. The CDR3, as DNA: TGTGCCAGCAGCTTGGACAGGGCGACTGAAGCTTTCTTT. Full variable domain (missing parts from reference TRBV28 and TRBJ1-1): DVKVTQSSRYLVKRTGEKVFLECVQDMDHENMFWYRQDPGLGLRLIYFSYDVKMKEKGDIPEGYSVSREKKERFSLILESASTNQTSMYLCASSLDRATEAFFGQGTRLTVV.

The rearrangement links TRBV25-1 to TRBJ1-3, with 7 bases lining up with TRBD1. V was pared by 7 bases and J by 3 bases, with 3 bases of the junction left unmatched. CDR3 length: 13 residues. Germline loops: CDR1 MGHDK, CDR2 SYGVNS. The CDR3 coding sequence is TGTGCCAGCACCAGGGGGGTTGGAAACACCATATATTTT. Encoded protein: CASTRGVGNTIYF. The whole variable domain, filled in from reference TRBV25-1 and TRBJ1-3, reads EADIYQTPRYLVIGTGKKITLECSQTMGHDKMYWYQQDPGMELHLIHYSYGVNSTEKGDLSSESTVSRIRTEHFPLTLESARPSHTSQYLCASTRGVGNTIYFGEGSWLTVV.

J is TRBJ2-7 and V is TRBV6-5, with 7 positions matching TRBD2. Trimming took 3 bases from V and 6 from J; bases not matched to a gene: 8. Germline CDR1 is MNHEY and CDR2 is SVGAGI. The CDR3 is 14 amino acids. CDR3 sequence reads: CASSYGRLAREQYF. The DNA of the CDR3 is TGTGCCAGCAGTTATGGCAGACTAGCTCGCGAGCAGTACTTC.

This rearrangement joins TRBV25-1 to TRBJ2-3, with 9 bases lining up with TRBD1. Germline V gene sequence: CDR1 MGHDK, CDR2 SYGVNS. The CDR3 has 14 residues. J gave up 4 bases and V 6 bases, and 5 bases lay outside the gene matches. CDR3 DNA sequence: TGTGCCAGCAGCCTCACAGGGGGCGCAGATACGCAGTATTTT. Translated: CASSLTGGADTQYF.

The chain is built from TRBV19 and TRBJ1-2, with TRBD1 matching over 7 bases. Germline V gives CDR1 LNHDA, CDR2 SQIVND (reference sequence). This CDR3 contains 15 residues. V shed 4 bases, J shed 4 bases, and the junction held 9 bases outside the gene matches. Written as DNA, the CDR3 is TGTGCCAGTAGTAGAGGGGACAGCAACATCTATGGCTACACCTTC. Translating it yields CASSRGDSNIYGYTF.

The gene calls are TRBV7-9 and TRBJ2-1, with 9 bases matching TRBD1. This CDR3 has 14 amino acids. V lost 7 bases, J lost 8 bases, and 9 bases stayed unmatched. Germline V gives CDR1 SEHNR, CDR2 FQNEAQ (reference sequence). The CDR3 protein is CASTMTGGSDEQFF. The CDR3 region has the DNA TGTGCCAGCACCATGACAGGGGGTAGCGATGAGCAGTTCTTC.

CDR3 loop: CASKGQGALNYGYTF. The CDR3 DNA reads as TGTGCCAGCAAGGGACAGGGGGCCCTTAACTATGGCTACACCTTC. V is TRBV2 and J is TRBJ1-2; 12 bases align to TRBD1. The length of the CDR3 is 15 residues. Germline CDR1 reads SNHLY; CDR2 reads FYNNEI. With V trimmed by 7 bases and J by 1 base, 4 bases remained unmatched.

With regard to this clone: Other DNA variants within this sample encode the same CDR3. The chain couples TRBV27 to TRBJ1-3; maybe TRBD1 (5 bases). The CDR3 is 14 residues long. The V end was cut by 3 bases, the J end by 1 base, with 7 bases between. CDR1 and CDR2 (germline): MNHEY, SMNVEV (reference sequence). The CDR3 reads CASSLGGSGNTIYF. The CDR3, as DNA: TGTGCCAGCAGTTTGGGGGGATCTGGAAACACCATATATTTT.

The rearrangement uses TRBV4-1 and TRBJ1-5; D might be TRBD1 (6 bases). CDR3 size: 15 residues. Germline CDR1 is MGHRA and CDR2 is YSYEKL. V was shortened by 5 bases and J by 5 bases, with 16 bases between the two germline ends. The DNA for the CDR3 is TGCGCCAGCAGCTACGTTACAGGGATGCATCAGCCCCAGCATTTT. It specifies CASSYVTGMHQPQHF.

The chain recombines TRBV11-2 with TRBJ1-1; D perhaps matches TRBD1 (6 bases). CDR1 SGHAT and CDR2 FQNNGV come from the germline V gene. The CDR3 runs to 14 residues. V was shortened by 2 bases and J by 5 bases, with 12 bases between the two germline ends. The CDR3, as DNA: TGTGCCAGCAGCTTACAGGGGTGGTATACTGAAGCTTTCTTT. Protein sequence: CASSLQGWYTEAFF.

The chain combines TRBV6-2 or TRBV6-3 with TRBJ2-2; possibly TRBD2 for D (7 bases). The V gene lost 5 bases and the J gene lost 5 bases, with 15 bases spanning the gap. The V gene's germline CDR1 is MNHEY and CDR2 SVGEGT. The CDR3 runs 15 residues. In nucleotides, the CDR3 is TGTGCCAGCAGTCGAAGAGGGGGAGGGACCGGGGAGCTGTTTTTT. Translated: CASSRRGGGTGELFF.

The chain has TRBV28 and TRBJ1-5, with D hard to call. V dropped 4 bases and J dropped 2 bases, with 18 bases sitting between them. From germline, CDR1 is MDHEN and CDR2 SYDVKM. This CDR3 has 17 amino acids. The CDR3 DNA reads TGTGCCAGCAGTTACACGGTCCGGGAAAGAGGCAATCAGCCCCAGCATTTT. Residues: CASSYTVRERGNQPQHF.

The chain recombines TRBV5-8 with TRBJ1-2; TRBD1 aligns across 8 bases. CDR1 and CDR2 from the germline V gene are SGHTS and YDEGEE. This CDR3 comprises 18 residues. The junction had 14 bases not matched to a gene; V was cut back by 0 bases and J by 4 bases. The CDR3 bases are TGTGCCAGCAGCTTGGTAAGTCAAGGACAGGGAAGTTGCTATGGCTACACCTTC. Residues: CASSLVSQGQGSCYGYTF.

The rearrangement links TRBV28 to TRBJ1-2, with TRBD1 matching 9 bases. Trimming took 7 bases from V and 7 from J; bases not matched to a gene: 13. Germline loops: CDR1 MDHEN, CDR2 SYDVKM. The CDR3 totals 15 residues. CDR3 DNA: TGTGCCAGCACCCAGGGACAGGGTGAGGGTCGTGGCTACACCTTC. Translating gives CASTQGQGEGRGYTF.

As to this clone: At the DNA level, this CDR3 is encoded by other sequences in the same sample as well. The genes are TRBV18 and TRBJ2-1; 12 nucleotides match TRBD2. This CDR3 is built from 16 residues. The germline V gene has CDR1 KGHSH and CDR2 LQKENI. V lost 0 bases and J lost 6; bases outside the gene matches: 3. The DNA of the CDR3 is TGTGCCAGCTCACCACCGGGACTAGCGGGCGGCAATGAGCAGTTCTTC. Translated: CASSPPGLAGGNEQFF.

In this sample, this clone turned up once. This chain connects TRBV6-4 to TRBJ2-2; TRBD1 matches at 8 bases. Germline lookup yields CDR1 MRHNA and CDR2 SNTAGT. The V segment lost 2 bases and the J segment 6 bases; nucleotides outside the gene matches: 8. The CDR3 length is 16 residues. The CDR3 reads CASSDLRGPAAGELFF. For the CDR3, the DNA is TGTGCCAGCAGTGACCTCAGGGGGCCGGCGGCCGGGGAGCTGTTTTTT.